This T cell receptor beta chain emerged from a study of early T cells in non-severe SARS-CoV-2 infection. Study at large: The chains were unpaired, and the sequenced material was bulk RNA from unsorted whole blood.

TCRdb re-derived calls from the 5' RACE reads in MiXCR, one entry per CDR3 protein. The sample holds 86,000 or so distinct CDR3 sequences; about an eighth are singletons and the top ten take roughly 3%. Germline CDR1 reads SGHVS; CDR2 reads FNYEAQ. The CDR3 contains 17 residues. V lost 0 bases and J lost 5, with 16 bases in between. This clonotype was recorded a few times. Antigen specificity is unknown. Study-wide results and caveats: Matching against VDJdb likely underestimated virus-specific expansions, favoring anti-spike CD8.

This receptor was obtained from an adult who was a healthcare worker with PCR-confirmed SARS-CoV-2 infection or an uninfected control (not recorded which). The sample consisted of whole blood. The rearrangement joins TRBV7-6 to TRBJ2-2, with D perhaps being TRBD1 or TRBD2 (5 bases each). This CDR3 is CASSLALGRARTGELFF. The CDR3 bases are TGTGCCAGCAGCTTAGCACTGGGACGAGCTAGAACCGGGGAGCTGTTTTTT. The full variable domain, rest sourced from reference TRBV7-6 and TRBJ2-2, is GAGVSQSPRYKVTKRGQDVALRCDPISGHVSLYWYRQALGQGPEFLTYFNYEAQQDKSGLPNDRFSAERPEGSISTLTIQRTEQRDSAMYRCASSLALGRARTGELFFGEGSRLTVL.